This T cell receptor (beta chain) stems from a study of tumor and adjacent non-tumor tissue in lung cancer. Background on the study: Histology: about twelve adenocarcinoma, a couple of squamous cell carcinoma, 1 small cell lung cancer.

Overall study results and limits: Significantly higher TCR diversity was found in tumor than normal lung.

Points on this clonotype: Its antigen is not identified.

This sample's RNA came from whole unsorted tissue. Chemotherapy-naive patients with new lung cancer underwent thoracic surgery in China, August–late 2014. V was cut by 2 bases and J by 1 base, with 15 bases left in between. This CDR3 region has 16 residues. Germline V gives CDR1 SGHRS, CDR2 YFSETQ. TCRbeta libraries were built with three rounds of nested PCR, modified from ARM-PCR. TCRdb redid the calling of the multiplex PCR reads with MiXCR, one entry per CDR3 protein. This sample has approximately 79,000 distinct CDR3 sequences, with about 66% found just once. The clonotype comes from an older man with non-small cell lung cancer. This chain connects TRBV5-1 to TRBJ1-1; D not certain. The sequenced sample consisted of lung tumor tissue. The CDR3 region has the DNA TGCGCCAGCAGCTTCGATCCTCCGGCCACGAACACTGAAGCTTTCTTT. Protein product: CASSFDPPATNTEAFF.